These 28 T cell receptor beta chains originate from one sample sequenced in a study of T-cell memory formation after mild COVID-19. TCRdb fed the 5' RACE reads into MiXCR, producing one record per CDR3 protein. The repertoire holds around 530,000 distinct CDR3 sequences, with 20% to 25% as singletons. Sequencing input: PBMCs or a T cell subset sorted from them (not recorded which). Receptors originate from an adult woman who had mild COVID-19 (a few samples of this study predate the infection). Cell type and time point are not known.

V and J are TRBV2 and TRBJ2-7; D might be TRBD1 (5 bases). Trimming stripped 4 bases from V and 7 bases from J, with 17 bases between. This CDR3 contains 14 residues. Germline CDR1 SNHLY, CDR2 FYNNEI. The CDR3 region has the DNA TGTGCCAGCAGTGGACAGTTTGGTAGTGGTGAGCAGTACTTC. Amino acid sequence: CASSGQFGSGEQYF.

CDR3 sequence reads: CASSTQGSQETQYF. Written as DNA, the CDR3 is TGTGCCAGCAGCACACAGGGGAGCCAAGAGACCCAGTACTTC. The chain recombines TRBV9 with TRBJ2-5; 7 bases fit TRBD1. The germline V gene encodes CDR1 SGDLS and CDR2 YYNGEE. The CDR3 has 14 residues. The trim removed 4 bases at V and 1 base at J, leaving 4 bases unmatched.

This clonotype was seen only a few times. The chain joins TRBV12-3 or TRBV12-4 to TRBJ1-3; D remains unclear. Trimming pared 3 bases from V and 0 bases from J, leaving 12 bases between. This CDR3 has 16 residues. The CDR3 loop reads CASSLGRWNSGNTIYF. CDR3 DNA: TGTGCCAGCAGTTTGGGCAGATGGAACTCTGGAAACACCATATATTTT.

The chain joins TRBV6-5 to TRBJ1-1; D remains unclear. The CDR3 totals 14 residues. In germline, CDR1 is MNHEY, CDR2 SVGAGI. Deletions cut 0 bases from V and 9 bases from J, with 14 bases between. CDR3 loop: CASSYSSRVPQAFF. CDR3 bases: TGTGCCAGCAGTTACTCGAGCAGAGTACCCCAAGCTTTCTTT.

The rearrangement uses TRBV6-1 and TRBJ2-2; TRBD1 might be the D (5 bases). The germline V and J ends were trimmed by 6 bases and 2 bases, with 10 bases remaining between them. Germline V CDR1 and CDR2: MNHNS, SASEGT. CDR3 length: 14 amino acids. CDR3 residues: CASRSTVNTGELFF. In DNA form, the CDR3 reads TGTGCCAGCAGGTCGACAGTTAACACCGGGGAGCTGTTTTTT.

The chain employs TRBV3-1 and TRBJ1-2; D is possibly TRBD1 (6 bases). V was pared by 4 bases and J by 4 bases, with 16 bases between. The germline CDR1 and CDR2 sequences are LGHDT and YNNKEL (reference sequence). This CDR3 is built from 15 residues. The CDR3 sequence is CASSLRTRGGYGYTF. CDR3 nucleotides: TGTGCCAGCAGCCTTCGGACGAGAGGGGGCTATGGCTACACCTTC.

The CDR3 DNA follows: TGTGCCAGCAGCTCCACGACGTGGGGGACATCTGAAGCTTTCTTT. As protein: CASSSTTWGTSEAFF. V and J are TRBV13 and TRBJ1-1; D perhaps matches TRBD1 (6 bases). CDR3 length equals 15 residues. Trimming took 4 bases from V and 6 from J, leaving 18 bases between them. CDR1 is PRHDT, CDR2 FYEKMQ, per germline (reference sequence).

The chain has TRBV12-3 or TRBV12-4 and TRBJ1-3; tentatively, D is TRBD1 (6 bases). The V end lost 5 bases, the J end lost 4 bases, and 12 bases lay between the germline ends. The CDR3 length is 14 residues. In DNA, the CDR3 is TGTGCCAGCAGTGGGGGCAATGCAGGAAACACCATATATTTT. This translates into CASSGGNAGNTIYF.

A few counts support this clonotype. V and J are TRBV7-9 and TRBJ1-1, with TRBD1 identical over 9 bases. With V trimmed by 1 base and J by 7 bases, 7 bases remained unmatched. This CDR3 contains 15 residues. The germline V gene encodes CDR1 SEHNR and CDR2 FQNEAQ (reference sequence). The CDR3 bases are TGTGCCAGCAGCTTAGGCGGGACAGGGAGCGATGAAGCTTTCTTT. Translating gives CASSLGGTGSDEAFF.

The CDR3 DNA is TGTGCCAGCAGTAAGGCAGGACCTGTTGGCAATGAGCAGTTCTTC. Amino acid sequence: CASSKAGPVGNEQFF. V and J are TRBV12-3 or TRBV12-4 and TRBJ2-1; D not resolved. Trimming removed 5 bases at V and 6 bases at J, with 17 bases between. The CDR3 is made up of 15 amino acids.

The gene calls are TRBV30 and TRBJ2-1; 11 bases fit TRBD2. The CDR3 sequence is 15 residues long. Germline V CDR1 and CDR2: GTSNPN, SVGIG (reference sequence). V lost 4 bases to trimming and J lost 4 bases; unmatched junction nucleotides: 6. The CDR3 DNA sequence: TGTGCCTGGACCGAGGGGACTAGCGGTTACAATGAGCAGTTCTTC. Translation: CAWTEGTSGYNEQFF.

The chain carries TRBV7-2 and TRBJ2-7; no firm D call. This CDR3 spans 12 amino acids. The germline CDR1 and CDR2 sequences are SGHTA and FQGNSA. This CDR3 reads CAVASGPYEQYF. The CDR3, as DNA: TGTGCAGTCGCCTCCGGTCCCTACGAGCAGTACTTC.

CDR3 in amino acids: CASSPILSQRGTYEQYF. The CDR3 region has the DNA TGTGCCAGCAGCCCTATTCTATCCCAGAGGGGGACCTACGAGCAGTACTTC. The chain is built from TRBV4-2 and TRBJ2-7; tentatively, D is TRBD1 (6 bases). The germline V gene has CDR1 LGHNA and CDR2 YNFKEQ. The CDR3 totals 17 residues. V lost 4 bases, J lost 2 bases, and 21 bases lay in between.

This sequence joins TRBV20-1 and TRBJ2-5; weak D call: TRBD1 (6 bases). This CDR3 is built from 14 residues. Trimming shortened V by 6 bases and J by 2 bases, and 16 bases separated the two germline ends. CDR1 and CDR2 from the germline V gene are DFQATT and SNEGSKA (reference sequence). Here the CDR3 DNA reads TGCAGTGCCCGTCGGGGACACGAGCAAGAGACCCAGTACTTC. Amino acid sequence: CSARRGHEQETQYF.

This chain links TRBV10-3 with TRBJ2-1; D unclear. The CDR3 has 15 residues. Germline V gene data show CDR1 as ENHRY and CDR2 as SYGVKD. Trimming shortened V by 3 bases and J by 5 bases, and 14 bases separated the two germline ends. CDR3: CAISDPSDLNNEQFF. The DNA of the CDR3 is TGTGCCATCAGTGATCCCTCGGACCTGAACAATGAGCAGTTCTTC.

This clonotype was seen only a few times. V is TRBV11-2 and J is TRBJ2-7, with D possibly being TRBD1 or TRBD2 (6 bases each). Trimming took 5 bases from V and 4 from J, leaving 24 bases between them. Germline lookup yields CDR1 SGHAT and CDR2 FQNNGV. This CDR3 region has 17 residues. The CDR3 DNA sequence: TGTGCCAGCAGCGGGGAGACTAGGGGGACCGCCTGGTACGAGCAGTACTTC. Translation: CASSGETRGTAWYEQYF. The full variable domain, completed using reference TRBV11-2 and TRBJ2-7, is EAGVAQSPRYKIIEKRQSVAFWCNPISGHATLYWYQQILGQGPKLLIQFQNNGVVDDSQLPKDRFSAERLKGVDSTLKIQPAKLEDSAVYLCASSGETRGTAWYEQYFGPGTRLTVT.

This clonotype was found a few times. This sequence joins TRBV7-2 and TRBJ1-1, with D possibly matching TRBD1 (6 bases). V was clipped by 5 bases and J by 0 bases, with 19 bases between them. The CDR3 loop spans 17 amino acids. Germline CDR1 is SGHTA and CDR2 is FQGNSA. This CDR3 reads CASSDRFRGQMNTEAFF. The CDR3 DNA is TGTGCCAGCAGCGATCGTTTTCGGGGGCAGATGAACACTGAAGCTTTCTTT.

The rearrangement uses TRBV12-3 or TRBV12-4 and TRBJ2-4; no clear D. V shed 5 bases and J shed 9 bases, with 23 bases lying between them. The CDR3 covers 16 residues. The CDR3 sequence: CASSQDSRTPWAIQYF. For the CDR3, the DNA is TGTGCCAGCAGTCAAGATTCAAGGACGCCTTGGGCCATTCAGTACTTC.

The CDR3 region has the DNA TGCGCCAGCAGCTCGCGGGGGGCCGAGGAGACCCAGTACTTC. Its protein is CASSSRGAEETQYF. This chain uses TRBV5-1 with TRBJ2-5; TRBD2 matches at 8 bases. This CDR3 spans 14 amino acids. After removal of 3 bases from V and 5 bases from J, the junction contained 6 bases not matched to a gene. Germline loops: CDR1 SGHRS, CDR2 YFSETQ. The variable domain in full, completed from reference TRBV5-1 and TRBJ2-5, reads KAGVTQTPRYLIKTRGQQVTLSCSPISGHRSVSWYQQTPGQGLQFLFEYFSETQRNKGNFPGRFSGRQFSNSRSEMNVSTLELGDSALYLCASSSRGAEETQYFGPGTRLLVL.

The chain joins TRBV30 to TRBJ1-6; weak D call: TRBD1 (5 bases). Trimming stripped 3 bases from V and 10 bases from J, with 19 bases between. In germline, CDR1 is GTSNPN, CDR2 SVGIG (reference sequence). This CDR3 has 15 residues. The CDR3 here is CAWRGRDGGWSPLHF. CDR3 coding DNA: TGTGCCTGGAGGGGCCGGGACGGAGGTTGGTCACCCCTCCACTTT.

The sample holds a few counts of this clonotype. V and J are TRBV10-3 and TRBJ2-1, with TRBD1 as a possible D gene (5 bases). The CDR3 covers 16 residues. Germline V lookup: CDR1 ENHRY, CDR2 SYGVKD. V lost 4 bases, J lost 2 bases, and 15 bases lay in between. The CDR3 nucleotides are TGTGCCATCAGTGTCCCGAAGGTAGGGGCCTACAATGAGCAGTTCTTC. Translating it yields CAISVPKVGAYNEQFF.

In this sample, this clonotype turned up a few times. The rearrangement joins TRBV7-9 to TRBJ2-3, with D perhaps TRBD2 (6 bases). Trimming pared 5 bases from V and 6 bases from J, leaving 15 bases between. The CDR3 covers 14 residues. The V gene's germline CDR1 is SEHNR and CDR2 FQNEAQ (reference sequence). The CDR3 DNA follows: TGTGCCAGCAGCCCTATGGCGGGAAGGGATACGCAGTATTTT. This codes for CASSPMAGRDTQYF.

The CDR3 sequence is CASSRGQGLNSPLHF. The CDR3 DNA follows: TGTGCCAGCAGCAGGGGACAGGGCTTGAATTCACCCCTCCACTTT. J is TRBJ1-6 and V is TRBV3-1, with 9 nucleotides matching TRBD1. Trimming cost V 5 bases and J 7 bases; bases outside gene matches: 6. Per the germline V gene, CDR1 is LGHDT and CDR2 is YNNKEL (reference sequence). The CDR3 is 15 residues long.

This clonotype was counted between two and nine times. J is TRBJ2-3 and V is TRBV20-1; D remains unclear. The CDR3 is 11 amino acids. Germline-derived CDR1 and CDR2 are DFQATT and SNEGSKA (reference sequence). V was pared by 3 bases and J by 4 bases, with 5 bases between. The CDR3 loop is CSASVADTQYF. CDR3 bases: TGCAGTGCTAGCGTCGCAGATACGCAGTATTTT.

This chain uses TRBV5-1 with TRBJ1-1; D is undetermined. Trimming took off 0 bases at V and 4 bases at J, with 13 bases between the two ends. This CDR3 is built from 15 residues. Germline CDR1 and CDR2: SGHRS and YFSETQ. The CDR3 is CASSLEVLKGTEAFF. The CDR3 DNA follows: TGCGCCAGCAGCTTGGAGGTCCTAAAGGGCACTGAAGCTTTCTTT.

This clonotype came up a few times. The rearrangement joins TRBV21-1 to TRBJ2-1; the table's D call, TRBD1, was not checked against the DNA. TRBV21-1 is reported as a pseudogene. This CDR3 is built from 15 residues. The CDR3 here is CASSKEDRSTGDGFF. CDR3 DNA: TGTGCCAGCAGCAAAGAAGACCGGTCTACAGGAGATGGGTTCTTC.

The genes are TRBV4-1 and TRBJ1-5; D is undetermined. Trimming pared 4 bases from V and 4 bases from J, leaving 17 bases between. Germline V CDR1 and CDR2: MGHRA, YSYEKL. This CDR3 contains 16 residues. The CDR3 sequence: CASSRTRQEPNQPQHF. In DNA, the CDR3 is TGCGCCAGCAGCCGCACGAGGCAGGAGCCAAATCAGCCCCAGCATTTT.

This clonotype turned up a few times. This chain uses TRBV9 with TRBJ2-2; the match to TRBD2 covers 8 bases. This CDR3 region has 15 residues. Trimming took 0 bases from V and 6 from J; bases not matched to a gene: 4. CDR1 and CDR2 (germline): SGDLS, YYNGEE. CDR3 bases: TGTGCCAGCAGCGTAGGACTAGCGCCGTCCGGGGAGCTGTTTTTT. This sequence encodes CASSVGLAPSGELFF.